The entry below gives a single T cell receptor (beta chain) sequence along with its context. Its specificity is unknown. This entry belongs to a study of cytomegalovirus exposure and HLA in healthy donors. Turning to the study itself: Researchers found that just over 80% of over 350 genotyped donors fell within the Caucasian-associated ancestry cluster. Whole-study results and caveats: Prior analysis indicated that the majority of TCR beta V segments exhibited productivity approximately 87% or approximately 30% of the time. In most subjects, TCR beta sequences reportedly gave accurate predictions of HLA-A and HLA-B alleles. According to a later analysis, most TCR beta chains associated with CMV appeared HLA-restricted.

The CDR3 runs 13 residues. The germline CDR1 and CDR2 sequences are LNHDA and SQIVND (reference sequence). The J segment lost 4 bases and the V segment lost 5 bases, leaving 4 bases of the junction unmatched. Primers: 60 Vbeta forward and 13 Jbeta reverse. Measured with immunoSEQ multiplex PCR; TCRdb has only the in-frame clones, and not every one. The data show roughly 120,000 clones, about 80% seen once. The TCR originated in a man in his forties or fifties in good health and CMV-seronegative. The chain carries TRBV19 and TRBJ2-7, with 8 bases matching TRBD1. Sequenced sample: PBMCs. The CDR3 sequence is CASSPRDRYEQYF. The CDR3 nucleotides read TGTGCCAGTAGTCCGCGGGACAGGTACGAGCAGTACTTC. Complete variable domain (other parts from reference TRBV19 and TRBJ2-7): DGGITQSPKYLFRKEGQNVTLSCEQNLNHDAMYWYRQDPGQGLRLIYYSQIVNDFQKGDIAEGYSVSREKKESFPLTVTSAQKNPTAFYLCASSPRDRYEQYFGPGTRLTVT.